These 20 T cell receptor beta chains share one sample of origin, sequenced in a study of blood T cell repertoires in COVID-19. Data came from immunoSEQ multiplex PCR; TCRdb stores just in-frame clones and leaves some out. This table holds approximately 66,000 clones, around 84% found once. Sequencing was performed on peripheral blood. These receptors were taken from a man aged 50 to 60 with active COVID-19.

V and J are TRBV9 and TRBJ2-2; the D gene is possibly TRBD1 (5 bases). The germline gives CDR1 SGDLS, CDR2 YYNGEE. The CDR3 runs 12 residues. V lost 6 bases and J 5 bases, leaving 8 bases between the germline ends. CDR3 nucleotides: TGTGCCAGCAATGCAGGGACCGGGGAGCTGTTTTTT. This sequence encodes CASNAGTGELFF.

The V call is TRBV11-2, the J call TRBJ1-2; D is possibly TRBD1 (5 bases). Germline V gene lookup returns CDR1 SGHAT and CDR2 FQNNGV. The CDR3 extends over 13 amino acids. V gave up 5 bases and J gave up 7 bases, with 14 bases separating them. Here the CDR3 reads CASSPGLFPGYTF. In nucleotides, the CDR3 is TGTGCCAGCAGCCCGGGACTATTCCCTGGCTACACCTTC.

The CDR3 spells CASSGGSGRYTEAFF. The CDR3 DNA is TGTGCCAGCTCGGGGGGTTCAGGGAGGTACACTGAAGCTTTCTTT. The chain couples TRBV27 to TRBJ1-1; possibly TRBD1 for D (5 bases). Germline-derived CDR1 and CDR2 are MNHEY and SMNVEV (reference sequence). CDR3 length equals 15 residues. V was pared by 8 bases and J by 3 bases, with 19 bases between.

The chain has TRBV5-1 and TRBJ2-3; D possibly corresponds to TRBD1 (5 bases). Deletions cut 0 bases from V and 3 bases from J, with 20 bases between. The CDR3 is 18 residues long. The germline V gene has CDR1 SGHRS and CDR2 YFSETQ. This CDR3 reads CASSLEGSIQPVTDTQYF. Here the CDR3 DNA reads TGCGCCAGCAGCTTGGAGGGGTCAATTCAACCAGTTACAGATACGCAGTATTTT.

The rearrangement uses TRBV18 and TRBJ1-1; 10 nucleotides match TRBD1. The CDR3 runs 17 residues. With V trimmed by 6 bases and J by 0 bases, 10 bases remained unmatched. Per germline, CDR1 KGHSH and CDR2 LQKENI. CDR3 in DNA: TGTGCCAGCTCCCCCTCGGACAGGGGGTTAATGAACACTGAAGCTTTCTTT. Protein sequence: CASSPSDRGLMNTEAFF.

The genes are TRBV3-1 (or the pseudogene TRBV3-2) and TRBJ2-5, with 10 bases matching TRBD2. CDR1 and CDR2 from the germline V gene are LGHDT and YNNKEL (reference sequence). V lost 4 bases, J lost 2 bases, and 7 bases stayed unmatched. This CDR3 is built from 16 residues. CDR3: CASSRRTSGGQETQYF. The CDR3 DNA reads TGTGCCAGCAGCCGGCGGACTAGCGGAGGACAAGAGACCCAGTACTTC.

The rearrangement uses TRBV4-1 and TRBJ2-1; 16 nucleotides match TRBD2. Per germline, CDR1 MGHRA and CDR2 YSYEKL. The V and J ends lost 6 bases and 10 bases, in that order; junction bases with no gene match: 15. There are 18 residues in the CDR3. The CDR3 DNA reads as TGCGCCAGCAGTCAACTAGATATGGGACTAGCGGGAGGGCGGGAGCAGTTCTTC. It is translated as CASSQLDMGLAGGREQFF.

V usage is TRBV10-3 and J usage is TRBJ1-5, with D possibly being TRBD1 (6 bases). CDR1 and CDR2 (germline): ENHRY, SYGVKD. V lost 2 bases to trimming and J lost 4 bases, with 6 bases between them. CDR3 size: 13 residues. CDR3 DNA: TGTGCCATCAGTGAGGACAGGAATCAGCCCCAGCATTTT. Amino acid sequence: CAISEDRNQPQHF.

This chain uses TRBV6-2 or TRBV6-3 with TRBJ1-5, with D possibly TRBD1 on 5 matching bases. Trimming shortened V by 2 bases and J by 5 bases, and 19 bases separated the two germline ends. CDR3 length equals 17 residues. The germline V gene has CDR1 MNHEY and CDR2 SVGEGT. The CDR3 nucleotides read TGTGCCAGCAGTTACAGTCTGGGCAGGGCAGGAGATCAGCCCCAGCATTTT. Its protein is CASSYSLGRAGDQPQHF.

A few counts support this clone. This sequence joins TRBV19 and TRBJ1-6; maybe TRBD1 (5 bases). The CDR3 spans 17 residues. V gave up 3 bases and J gave up 0 bases, with 12 bases separating them. The germline gives CDR1 LNHDA, CDR2 SQIVND (reference sequence). The CDR3 region has the DNA TGTGCCAGTAGTATTTCCAGGGCGGCCTCCTATAATTCACCCCTCCACTTT. Amino acids: CASSISRAASYNSPLHF.

V gene TRBV11-1 combines with J gene TRBJ1-2; D remains unclear. CDR3 length: 13 residues. Trimming shortened V by 4 bases and J by 4 bases, and 10 bases separated the two germline ends. CDR1 is SGHAT, CDR2 FQDESV, per germline (reference sequence). CDR3 loop: CASSSVNSYGYTF. The DNA of the CDR3 is TGTGCCAGCAGCTCCGTCAACAGCTATGGCTACACCTTC.

The rearrangement links TRBV21-1 to TRBJ2-1; the table gives TRBD2 as D, unverified against the DNA. TRBV21-1 counts as a pseudogene. The CDR3 runs to 16 residues. CDR3: CASSKGLADTYNEQFF. The CDR3 DNA is TGTGCCAGCAGCAAAGGACTAGCGGATACCTACAATGAGCAGTTCTTC.

V usage is TRBV19 and J usage is TRBJ2-2, with TRBD2 as a possible D gene (7 bases). Per the germline V gene, CDR1 is LNHDA and CDR2 is SQIVND (reference sequence). CDR3 length equals 16 residues. V was cut by 6 bases and J by 0 bases, with 14 bases left in between. The DNA for the CDR3 is TGTGCCAGTAGGAGGGGGGGAGGAGCGAACACCGGGGAGCTGTTTTTT. Translation: CASRRGGGANTGELFF. Combining the CDR3 with reference TRBV19 and TRBJ2-2 gives the whole variable domain DGGITQSPKYLFRKEGQNVTLSCEQNLNHDAMYWYRQDPGQGLRLIYYSQIVNDFQKGDIAEGYSVSREKKESFPLTVTSAQKNPTAFYLCASRRGGGANTGELFFGEGSRLTVL.

The V gene is TRBV11-3, the J gene TRBJ2-3; 8 bases match TRBD1. Germline lookup yields CDR1 SGHNT and CDR2 YENEEA. The V gene end was trimmed by 4 bases and the J gene end by 2 bases; junction bases not matched to a gene: 11. The CDR3 sequence is 17 residues long. The CDR3 loop reads CASSSAGTGGYTDTQYF. The CDR3 DNA sequence: TGTGCCAGCAGCTCGGCCGGGACAGGAGGATACACAGATACGCAGTATTTT.

V is TRBV5-1 and J is TRBJ2-3; 13 bases map to TRBD2. CDR1 and CDR2 (germline): SGHRS, YFSETQ. The J segment lost 8 bases and the V segment lost 0 bases, leaving 9 bases of the junction unmatched. This CDR3 contains 17 residues. The CDR3 sequence is CASSLEGTSGAQGTQYF. CDR3 nucleotides: TGCGCCAGCAGCTTGGAGGGGACTAGCGGGGCTCAGGGTACGCAGTATTTT.

This sequence joins TRBV7-2 and TRBJ1-1; TRBD1 agrees at 7 bases. CDR3 length: 14 amino acids. Germline CDR1 reads SGHTA; CDR2 reads FQGNSA. J was trimmed by 1 base and V by 5 bases; bases with no gene match: 4. Here the CDR3 DNA reads TGTGCCAGCAGCCTTTGGACAGGGAACACTGAAGCTTTCTTT. Protein product: CASSLWTGNTEAFF.

This clone came up once. The chain is built from TRBV2 and TRBJ1-2, with D hard to call. The CDR3 has 15 residues. Trimming took 0 bases from V and 3 from J, leaving 11 bases between them. The germline V gene encodes CDR1 SNHLY and CDR2 FYNNEI. The CDR3 sequence: CASSEAPGFDYGYTF. The CDR3 DNA is TGTGCCAGCAGTGAAGCTCCGGGATTCGACTATGGCTACACCTTC.

V and J are TRBV6-1 and TRBJ2-4; D is perhaps TRBD1 (5 bases). The CDR3 covers 14 residues. V was shortened by 3 bases and J by 3 bases, with 9 bases between the two germline ends. Germline CDR1 MNHNS, CDR2 SASEGT. This chain's CDR3 is CASSDRVGKNIQYF. CDR3 in DNA: TGTGCCAGCAGTGACAGGGTTGGCAAAAACATTCAGTACTTC.

This clone was seen just once. J is TRBJ2-1 and V is TRBV5-1, with TRBD2 matching over 14 bases. The CDR3 runs to 18 residues. The V segment lost 0 bases and the J segment 6 bases; nucleotides outside the gene matches: 8. Per germline, CDR1 SGHRS and CDR2 YFSETQ. This CDR3 is CASSLDPGLAGVGNEQFF. DNA for the CDR3: TGCGCCAGCAGCTTGGATCCGGGACTAGCGGGGGTAGGCAATGAGCAGTTCTTC.

The chain employs TRBV9 and TRBJ2-3, with D possibly being TRBD1 (6 bases). With 0 bases removed from V and 6 bases from J, the gap between germline ends came to 20 bases. Germline CDR1 is SGDLS and CDR2 is YYNGEE. This CDR3 has 17 residues. CDR3 DNA: TGTGCCAGCAGCGTAGCCCCGTCGAGGGGGAAGGGGGATACGCAGTATTTT. Residues: CASSVAPSRGKGDTQYF.